These 9 T cell receptor beta chains came from one sample sequenced in a study of T-cell memory formation after mild COVID-19. One entry per CDR3 protein results from TCRdb running MiXCR on the 5' RACE reads. The sample lists some 110,000 distinct CDR3 sequences, around 11% seen once, with roughly 30% in the top ten. Sequenced material: PBMCs or a T cell subset sorted from them (not recorded which). These receptors were collected from an adult woman who had mild COVID-19 (a few samples of this study predate the infection). Cell type and time point are not known.

V usage is TRBV6-5 and J usage is TRBJ1-5; D not certain. CDR3 length: 14 residues. Trimming left V 4 bases short and J 2 bases short, with 9 bases between. The V gene's germline CDR1 is MNHEY and CDR2 SVGAGI. CDR3 sequence (DNA): TGTGCCAGCAGTTTACGGGTCGGCAATCAGCCCCAGCATTTT. This translates into CASSLRVGNQPQHF.

The table lists this clonotype with a few counts. The J gene is TRBJ2-1, the V gene TRBV15; D is perhaps TRBD1 or TRBD2 (6 bases each). Germline V lookup: CDR1 LNHNV, CDR2 YYDKDF (reference sequence). Trimming left V 6 bases short and J 5 bases short, with 20 bases between. The CDR3 has 16 residues. This chain's CDR3 is CATRGGFPAVHNEQFF. In DNA, the CDR3 is TGTGCCACCAGAGGGGGGTTTCCCGCGGTCCACAATGAGCAGTTCTTC.

CDR3 bases: TGTGCCAGCGGGGAGACAGGGGTTGGGTATGGCTACACCTTC. As protein: CASGETGVGYGYTF. The chain is built from TRBV27 and TRBJ1-2; 8 positions agree with TRBD1. With 8 bases clipped from V and 5 bases from J, the junction kept 10 bases outside the gene matches. Germline assignment: CDR1 MNHEY and CDR2 SMNVEV (reference sequence). This CDR3 has 14 amino acids.

The chain couples TRBV3-1 to TRBJ1-1, with TRBD1 as a possible D gene (5 bases). Trimming left V 5 bases short and J 5 bases short, with 21 bases between. CDR3 length: 16 amino acids. Germline CDR1 and CDR2: LGHDT and YNNKEL (reference sequence). The CDR3 bases are TGTGCCAGCAGCGGAAGCCCCCAGGGAGGGTCGACTGAAGCTTTCTTT. It translates to CASSGSPQGGSTEAFF.

The sample holds many counts of this clonotype. The V and J genes are TRBV4-1 and TRBJ2-2; weak D call: TRBD1 (5 bases). Trimming took 1 base from V and 7 from J, leaving 7 bases between them. Germline V CDR1 and CDR2: MGHRA, YSYEKL. The CDR3 spans 13 residues. CDR3 in amino acids: CASSQVGHGELFF. The CDR3 nucleotides are TGCGCCAGCAGCCAAGTGGGGCACGGGGAGCTGTTTTTT.

The chain has TRBV2 and TRBJ2-6; no firm D call. The CDR3 runs 15 residues. Germline CDR1 and CDR2: SNHLY and FYNNEI. V lost 2 bases, J lost 0 bases, and 5 bases lay in between. CDR3 sequence: CASSEMGSGANVLTF. DNA of the CDR3: TGTGCCAGCAGTGAAATGGGCTCTGGGGCCAACGTCCTGACTTTC.

This clonotype was counted only a few times. The chain uses TRBV7-9 and TRBJ2-1; 7 bases align to TRBD2. J was trimmed by 10 bases and V by 1 base; bases with no gene match: 4. Germline V gives CDR1 SEHNR, CDR2 FQNEAQ (reference sequence). CDR3 length equals 13 residues. CDR3 loop: CASSLGGSREQFF. DNA for the CDR3: TGTGCCAGCAGCTTAGGCGGGAGTAGGGAGCAGTTCTTC.

The chain carries TRBV13 and TRBJ2-1, with 15 bases identical to TRBD2. The V and J ends lost 5 bases and 6 bases, in that order; junction bases with no gene match: 14. The CDR3 length is 19 residues. Germline V gene data show CDR1 as PRHDT and CDR2 as FYEKMQ (reference sequence). CDR3 nucleotide sequence: TGTGCCAGCAGCCCTCCGGGACTAGCGGGAGGTCCCTTAGGCAATGAGCAGTTCTTC. It yields the protein CASSPPGLAGGPLGNEQFF.

This clonotype was seen a few times. This chain's CDR3 is CSAAGGRTDTQYF. DNA for the CDR3: TGCAGTGCCGCGGGGGGGCGGACAGATACGCAGTATTTT. V usage is TRBV20-1 and J usage is TRBJ2-3; 9 nucleotides align to TRBD2. From germline, CDR1 is DFQATT and CDR2 SNEGSKA (reference sequence). The CDR3 totals 13 residues. The V gene end was trimmed by 6 bases and the J gene end by 3 bases; junction bases not matched to a gene: 4.